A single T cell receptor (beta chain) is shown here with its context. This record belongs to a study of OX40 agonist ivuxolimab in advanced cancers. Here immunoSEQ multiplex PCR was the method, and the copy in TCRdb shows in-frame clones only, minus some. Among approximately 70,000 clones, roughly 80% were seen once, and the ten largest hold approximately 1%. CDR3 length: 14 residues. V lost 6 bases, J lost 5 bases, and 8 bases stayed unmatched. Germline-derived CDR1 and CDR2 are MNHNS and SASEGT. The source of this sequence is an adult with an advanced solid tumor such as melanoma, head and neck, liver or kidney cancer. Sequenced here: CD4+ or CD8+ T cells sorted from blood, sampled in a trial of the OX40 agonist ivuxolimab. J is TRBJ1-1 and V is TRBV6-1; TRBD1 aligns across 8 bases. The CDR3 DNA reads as TGTGCCAGCAGGGGTCAGGGGGCCGGGACTGAAGCTTTCTTT. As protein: CASRGQGAGTEAFF.